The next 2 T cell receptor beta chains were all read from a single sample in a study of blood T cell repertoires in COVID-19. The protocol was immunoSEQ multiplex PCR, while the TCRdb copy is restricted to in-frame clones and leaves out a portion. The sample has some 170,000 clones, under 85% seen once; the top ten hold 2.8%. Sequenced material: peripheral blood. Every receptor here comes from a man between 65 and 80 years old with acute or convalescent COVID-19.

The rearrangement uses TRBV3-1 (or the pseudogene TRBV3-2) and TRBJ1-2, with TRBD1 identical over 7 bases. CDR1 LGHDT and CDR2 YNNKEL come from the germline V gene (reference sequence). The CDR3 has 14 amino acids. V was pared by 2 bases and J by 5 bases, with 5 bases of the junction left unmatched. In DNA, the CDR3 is TGTGCCAGCAGCCAAACGGACAGGCCTTATGGCTACACCTTC. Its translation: CASSQTDRPYGYTF.

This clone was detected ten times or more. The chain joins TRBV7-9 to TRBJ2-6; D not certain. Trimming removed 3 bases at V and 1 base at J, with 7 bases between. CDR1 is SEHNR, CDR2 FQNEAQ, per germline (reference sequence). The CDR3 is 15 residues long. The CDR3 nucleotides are TGTGCCAGCAGCTTTTTCCTTTCTGGGGCCAACGTCCTGACTTTC. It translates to CASSFFLSGANVLTF.